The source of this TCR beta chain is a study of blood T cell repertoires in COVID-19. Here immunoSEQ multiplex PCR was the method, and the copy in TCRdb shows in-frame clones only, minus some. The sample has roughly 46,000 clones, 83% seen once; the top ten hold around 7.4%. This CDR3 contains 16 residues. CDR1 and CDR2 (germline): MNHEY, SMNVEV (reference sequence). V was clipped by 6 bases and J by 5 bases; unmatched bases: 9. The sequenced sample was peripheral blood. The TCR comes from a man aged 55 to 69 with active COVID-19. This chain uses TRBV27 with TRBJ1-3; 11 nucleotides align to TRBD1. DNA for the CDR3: TGTGCCAGCAGACCCTGGACAGGGGGCGCGAGAAACACCATATATTTT. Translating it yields CASRPWTGGARNTIYF.